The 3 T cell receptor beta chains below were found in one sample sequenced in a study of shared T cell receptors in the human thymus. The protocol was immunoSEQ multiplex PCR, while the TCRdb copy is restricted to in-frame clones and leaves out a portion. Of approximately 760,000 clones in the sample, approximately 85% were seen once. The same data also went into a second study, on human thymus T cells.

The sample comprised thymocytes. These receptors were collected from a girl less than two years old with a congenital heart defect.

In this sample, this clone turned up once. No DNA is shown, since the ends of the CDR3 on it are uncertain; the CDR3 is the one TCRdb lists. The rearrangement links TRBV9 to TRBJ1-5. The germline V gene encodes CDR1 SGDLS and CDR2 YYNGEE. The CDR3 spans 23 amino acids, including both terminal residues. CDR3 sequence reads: CASSVWGGGTQPQHFGGAAPQHF.

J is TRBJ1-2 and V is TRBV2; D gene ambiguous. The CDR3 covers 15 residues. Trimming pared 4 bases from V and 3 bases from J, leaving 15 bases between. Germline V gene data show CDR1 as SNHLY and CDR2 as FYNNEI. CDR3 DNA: TGTGCCAGCAGTGTGGGGAGCACCTACTACTATGGCTACACCTTC. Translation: CASSVGSTYYYGYTF.

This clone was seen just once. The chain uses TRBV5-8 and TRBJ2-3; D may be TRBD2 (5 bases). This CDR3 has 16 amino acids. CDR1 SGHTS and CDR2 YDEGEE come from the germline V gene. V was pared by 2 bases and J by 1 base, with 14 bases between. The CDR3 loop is CASSLPRGRRTDTQYF. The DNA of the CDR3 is TGTGCCAGCAGCTTACCCAGAGGGCGTCGCACAGATACGCAGTATTTT.